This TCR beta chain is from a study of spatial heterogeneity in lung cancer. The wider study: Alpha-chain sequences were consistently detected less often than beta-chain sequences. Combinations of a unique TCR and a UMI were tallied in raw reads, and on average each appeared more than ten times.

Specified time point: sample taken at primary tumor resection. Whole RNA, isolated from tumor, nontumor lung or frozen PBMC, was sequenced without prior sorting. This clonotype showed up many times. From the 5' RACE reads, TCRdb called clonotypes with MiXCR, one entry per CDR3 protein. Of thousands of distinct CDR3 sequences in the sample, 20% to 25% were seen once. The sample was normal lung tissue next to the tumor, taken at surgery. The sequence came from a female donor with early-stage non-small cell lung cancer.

Here the CDR3 DNA reads TGCAGTGCTAGCGGGGGGGGATCGACAGGTCGCTATGGCTACACCTTC. It encodes CSASGGGSTGRYGYTF. The genes are TRBV20-1 and TRBJ1-2; perhaps TRBD1 as D (6 bases). Between the trimmed V and J ends, which lost 3 bases and 4 bases, there was a span of 21 bases. Germline V CDR1 and CDR2: DFQATT, SNEGSKA (reference sequence). The CDR3 is made up of 16 amino acids.